This TCR beta chain was profiled in a study of cytomegalovirus exposure and HLA in healthy donors. The study, taken as a whole, reports: Within the data, a cluster of highly shared sequence variants was likely a sequencing artifact.

Concerning this clone itself: Its target is unknown.

Trimming at V came to 4 bases and at J to 8 bases, leaving 7 bases not matched to a gene. CDR1 MGHRA and CDR2 YSYEKL come from the germline V gene. The CDR3 sequence is 15 residues long. Primers for the PCR totalled 60 Vbeta and 13 Jbeta. Assay used: immunoSEQ multiplex PCR; TCRdb lists only in-frame clones, some missing. The sample holds some 170,000 clones, approximately 80% seen once. The TCR sequence derives from a man aged 25 to 45 in good health and CMV-seropositive. The rearrangement joins TRBV4-1 to TRBJ1-4, with 10 nucleotides matching TRBD1. Sample: PBMCs. CDR3 sequence: CASSPRGQGIEKLFF. The DNA of the CDR3 is TGCGCCAGCAGCCCTAGGGGACAGGGGATCGAAAAACTGTTTTTT.